This T cell receptor beta chain was observed in a study of T-cell memory formation after mild COVID-19. At the level of the study: For the most part, TCR clusters were specific to one donor. Study-wide results and caveats: Whereas later expanders leaned CD4+, clones contracting day 15 to 85 showed a balanced CD4/CD8 makeup.

This clonotype was counted a few times. Its antigen is unidentified. V shed 2 bases, J shed 3 bases, and the junction held 5 bases outside the gene matches. Germline assignment: CDR1 MNHEY and CDR2 SVGEGT. This CDR3 contains 15 residues. TCRdb recomputed calls from the 5' RACE reads with MiXCR, one row per CDR3 protein. Among 350,000 to 450,000 distinct CDR3 sequences, around 19% were seen once, and the ten largest hold around 8.4%. This rearrangement joins TRBV6-2 or TRBV6-3 to TRBJ2-5, with 8 bases that match TRBD1. Source material: PBMCs or a T cell subset sorted from them (not recorded which). The receptor was isolated from an adult woman who had mild COVID-19 (a few samples of this study predate the infection). Cell type and time point are not known. The DNA of the CDR3 is TGTGCCAGCAGTTACCCAGGGACAGGAAAAGAGACCCAGTACTTC. It specifies CASSYPGTGKETQYF.